This T cell receptor (beta chain) originates from a study of cytomegalovirus exposure and HLA in healthy donors. Study results and caveats: Previously analyzed data showed that most TCR beta V segments were productive at a frequency of about 87% or about 30%.

Concerning this clone: Its antigen is unidentified.

Primers: 60 Vbeta forward and 13 Jbeta reverse. Some clones are missing from TCRdb's copy, which holds only in-frame ones; the method was immunoSEQ multiplex PCR. The table has roughly 200,000 clones, 9.5% seen once. The sample comprised PBMCs. This sequence originates from a woman under 40 in good health and CMV-seropositive.

The chain's CDR3 is CSVVPRGAGNTIYF. The CDR3 nucleotides are TGCAGCGTTGTCCCCAGGGGGGCAGGAAACACCATATATTTT. The V call is TRBV29-1, the J call TRBJ1-3, with 7 nucleotides matching TRBD1. The CDR3 contains 14 residues. The germline V gene encodes CDR1 SQVTM and CDR2 ANQGSEA. After removal of 4 bases from V and 4 bases from J, the junction contained 7 bases not matched to a gene.